This passage covers 3 T cell receptor beta chains from one sample sequenced in a study of neurological immune-mediated disorders. MiXCR, run by TCRdb on the 5' RACE reads, gives a single entry per CDR3 protein. Of 50,000 or so distinct CDR3 sequences in the sample, 10% were seen once. Sequencing input: PBMCs. All receptors derive from a woman in her thirties or forties with HTLV-1-associated myelopathy (HAM/TSP).

The V call is TRBV7-2, the J call TRBJ2-3, with TRBD2 identical over 9 bases. The CDR3 runs 17 residues. The trim removed 1 base at V and 0 bases at J, leaving 5 bases unmatched. Germline CDR1 is SGHTA and CDR2 is FQGNSA. As DNA, the CDR3 is TGTGCCAGCAGCTTAGGTGGGACTAGCTACAGCACAGATACGCAGTATTTT. It translates to CASSLGGTSYSTDTQYF.

This clonotype was counted at least ten times. The chain uses TRBV5-1 and TRBJ2-5; D uncertain. The CDR3 extends over 14 amino acids. The ends were cut back, 5 bases at V and 2 bases at J, with 13 bases in the middle. CDR1 and CDR2 from the germline V gene are SGHRS and YFSETQ. Here the CDR3 DNA reads TGCGCCAGCAGGATGGACCAGGCACAAGAGACCCAGTACTTC. Protein sequence: CASRMDQAQETQYF.

This clonotype was recorded many times. The chain has TRBV4-2 and TRBJ1-2, with no clear D. Germline values: CDR1 LGHNA, CDR2 YNFKEQ. Deletions cut 4 bases from V and 2 bases from J, with 11 bases between. This CDR3 comprises 14 residues. CDR3: CASSPESRNYGYTF. Here the CDR3 DNA reads TGTGCCAGCAGCCCCGAAAGCAGGAACTATGGCTACACCTTC.